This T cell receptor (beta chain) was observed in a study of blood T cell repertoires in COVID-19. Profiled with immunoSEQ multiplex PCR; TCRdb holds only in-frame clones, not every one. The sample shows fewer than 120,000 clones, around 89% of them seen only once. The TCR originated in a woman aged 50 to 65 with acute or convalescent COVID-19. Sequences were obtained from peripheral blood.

This CDR3 is CASSETQGILGEQFF. The CDR3 DNA is TGTGCCAGCAGTGAAACCCAGGGAATATTGGGTGAGCAGTTCTTC. This sequence joins TRBV2 and TRBJ2-1, with D perhaps matching TRBD1 (5 bases). Germline V gives CDR1 SNHLY, CDR2 FYNNEI. V was shortened by 2 bases and J by 9 bases, with 17 bases between the two germline ends. The CDR3 has 15 amino acids.